This T cell receptor (beta chain) appears in the sequencing data of a study of shared clonotypes between healthy human individuals (dated by TCRdb to 2018 to 2020). Background for the entire study: Two women and three men aged 18 to 49 years were included in the cohort. For each donor, three plates each were used for CD4 naive and CD4 memory, two plates were used for CD8 naive, and one plate was used for CD8 memory. Per donor, leukapheresis produced somewhere between about 0.94 and 9.5 billion PBMCs. To increase sequencing depth and limit assay-specific biases, different laboratories used diverse techniques to prepare libraries and sequence TCR repertoires. To estimate repertoire size and how much clonotypes are shared between individuals, the study performed deep sequencing of blood TCR repertoires from roughly five healthy adults. Findings and caveats that apply to the study as a whole: Rarefaction of sorted-subset datasets indicated incomplete sequencing despite the large sequencing depth. Naive subsets generally had larger estimated clonotype richness than memory subsets did. Because the study included a small number of donors, the genetic and exposure-history diversity represented was limited. Pairwise subsampling indicated that sequencing depth was expected to affect the degree of clonotype sharing among donors. Compared with non-shared clonotypes, the clonotypes found in all four sorted-subset donors had higher generation probabilities. Sampling was restricted to blood, and TCR repertoires in tissues likely differ from the TCR repertoires found in blood. Sharing across a handful of donors was observed for around 5% of naive CD4, about 3.2% of naive CD8, 2% to 2.5% of memory CD4, and around 0.44% of memory CD8 clonotypes.

The donors were healthy, HIV-negative adults who had no recently reported acute infections or vaccinations. Every donor was a Caucasian adult living in Nashville, Tennessee, USA. CD4+ T cells were enriched by magnetic negative selection; naive cells were then positively selected on CD45RA, and the negative fraction formed the memory subset. After blood collection by leukapheresis, PBMCs were isolated using Ficoll-Histopaque density gradient centrifugation and then cryopreserved in the vapor phase of liquid nitrogen. Analytical flow cytometry was used to check the purity and quantity of every magnetically sorted T cell population. Genomic DNA was isolated from each sorted fraction and quantified by UV absorbance on a Nanodrop 2000c. Inclusive of the bounding cysteine and phenylalanine, the CDR3 is 12 residues long. Only CDR3 DNA is held: 36 bases, read in frame from base 1. The germline V gene (reference sequence) specifies MNHNY as CDR1 and SVGAGI as CDR2. V is reduced by 6 bases and J by 5 bases, leaving a spacing of 11 bases between them.

Using the deep immunoSEQ assay, TCR CDR3 regions were amplified from genomic DNA by multiplex PCR. For each cell subset, the extracted genomic DNA was distributed evenly across all wells of several immunoSEQ 96-well plates, and each plate served as one replicate. Each replicate PCR for sorted subsets received around 200 ng genomic DNA, equal to 28,000 or so T cell genomes. The purified libraries were quantified using a Qubit 3.0 fluorometer, sized with a Bioanalyzer 2100, and then quantified again using the KAPA Library Quantification kit. Every immunoSEQ 96-well plate was sequenced on a dedicated single-read 150-cycle Illumina NextSeq 550 flow cell. The study's processing was this. Because the immunoSEQ output included only junctional sequences and no quality scores, the filtering could not be the same as the filtering used for full-length reads. Sequences were annotated with PyIR, a Python wrapper for IgBLAST v1.9, and V/J genes and CDR3 were assigned using IMGT germline references. Reads with weak V/J assignments (E-value above 1e-6), missing CDR3, stop codons, out-of-frame junctions, or ambiguous translated residues were removed. V3J clonotypes were defined by identical inferred V gene, J gene, and CDR3 amino acid sequence. Percentage overlap between repertoires was calculated by dividing the number of shared unique clonotypes by the size of the smaller repertoire. Three approaches were used to assess repertoire richness: RTK rarefaction, the Chao1 estimator, and Recon v2.1 estimates of unobserved clonotypes. Generation probabilities for all TCRbeta clonotypes obtained by the gDNA method from a few donors were computed using OLGA. The source is immuneACCESS, and TCRdb retained only in-frame sequences with V and J called. Part of the clones is not carried over; for the studies checked, unresolved V genes explain less than half of this, and the remainder is unexplained. Clonal size and the V and J genes are those of that table, whereas D and trimming came from the DNA. For this sample there are approximately 2.5 million clones; approximately 92% appear just once. The ten largest account for 0.13% to 0.15% of the sample.

As for this clone: This receptor's antigen is unknown. The record has no base qualities; no much larger clone is one base away.

This receptor was taken from a young man in good health. Sequenced sample: naive CD4+ T cells sorted from blood. Explained via the paper, the cell subset or site label denotes: CD45RA+ positively selected. This chain is built from TRBV6-6 and TRBJ2-7; the D gene is perhaps TRBD1, from 5 matching bases. CDR3 protein: CASSPGLHEQYF. The nucleotide sequence is TGTGCCAGCAGCCCAGGGTTGCACGAGCAGTACTTC.